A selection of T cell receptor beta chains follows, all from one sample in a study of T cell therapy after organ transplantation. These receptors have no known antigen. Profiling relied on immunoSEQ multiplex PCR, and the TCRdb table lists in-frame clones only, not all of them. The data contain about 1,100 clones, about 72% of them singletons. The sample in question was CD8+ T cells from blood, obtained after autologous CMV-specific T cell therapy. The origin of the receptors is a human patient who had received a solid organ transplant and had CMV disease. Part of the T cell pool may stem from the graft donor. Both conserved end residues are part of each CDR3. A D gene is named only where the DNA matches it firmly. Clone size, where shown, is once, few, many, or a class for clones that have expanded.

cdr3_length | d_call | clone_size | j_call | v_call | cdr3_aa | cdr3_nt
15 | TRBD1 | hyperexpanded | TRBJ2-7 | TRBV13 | CASSFPGQGSHEQYF | TGTGCCAGCAGCTTTCCGGGACAGGGCTCTCACGAGCAGTACTTC
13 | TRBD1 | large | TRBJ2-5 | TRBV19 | CATRQGAGETQYF | TGTGCCACCCGGCAGGGGGCTGGGGAGACCCAGTACTTC
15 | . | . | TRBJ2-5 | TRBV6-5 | CASSNSQGPQETQYF | TGTGCCAGCAGTAACTCTCAGGGGCCCCAAGAGACCCAGTACTTC
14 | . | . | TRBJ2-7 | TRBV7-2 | CASSLGVASYEQYF | TGTGCCAGCAGCTTAGGGGTCGCCTCCTACGAGCAGTACTTC
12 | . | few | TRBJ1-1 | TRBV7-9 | CASTDSYTEAFF | TGTGCCAGCACCGACTCCTACACTGAAGCTTTCTTT
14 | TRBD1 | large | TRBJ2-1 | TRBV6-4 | CASSEGAWPAEQFF | TGTGCCAGCAGCGAGGGGGCCTGGCCCGCTGAGCAGTTCTTC
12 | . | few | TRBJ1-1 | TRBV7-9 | CAILEGNTEAFF | TGTGCCATTCTCGAGGGGAACACTGAAGCTTTCTTT
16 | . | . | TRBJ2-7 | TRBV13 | CASSFLREGARYEQYF | TGTGCCAGCAGTTTCCTAAGGGAGGGGGCGCGGTACGAGCAGTACTTC
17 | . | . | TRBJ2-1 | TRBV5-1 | CASSAEGSGSSYNEQFF | TGCGCCAGCAGCGCGGAAGGTAGCGGTAGCTCCTACAATGAGCAGTTCTTC
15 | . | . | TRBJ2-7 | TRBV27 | CASSSHREITYEQYF | TGTGCCAGCAGTTCCCACAGGGAAATAACCTACGAGCAGTACTTC